These 7 T cell receptor beta chains came from one sample sequenced in a study of cytomegalovirus exposure and HLA in healthy donors. Vbeta (60) and Jbeta (13) primers were used in the PCR. Measured with immunoSEQ multiplex PCR; TCRdb has only the in-frame clones, and not every one. The sample consists of about 110,000 clones, 60% to 85% of them appearing once. The specimen sequenced was PBMCs. These receptors were obtained from a woman in her sixties in good health and CMV-seropositive.

The J gene is TRBJ2-5, the V gene TRBV7-3; 9 bases fit TRBD1. This CDR3 is 17 amino acids long. With 1 base clipped from V and 4 bases from J, the junction kept 10 bases outside the gene matches. Germline-derived CDR1 and CDR2 are SGHTA and FQGTGA. The CDR3: CASSLRGGQGGAETQYF. The DNA of the CDR3 is TGTGCCAGCAGCTTAAGAGGGGGACAGGGAGGGGCAGAGACCCAGTACTTC.

The V and J genes are TRBV7-9 and TRBJ1-1; D unresolved. CDR3 length: 15 residues. The V end lost 7 bases, the J end lost 4 bases, and 19 bases lay between the germline ends. Germline V gives CDR1 SEHNR, CDR2 FQNEAQ (reference sequence). Here the CDR3 reads CASTAGDAVSTEAFF. The CDR3 nucleotides read TGTGCCAGCACCGCTGGAGACGCAGTCTCCACTGAAGCTTTCTTT.

The rearrangement joins TRBV5-5 to TRBJ2-7; 10 bases are shared with TRBD2. Germline V gene lookup returns CDR1 SGHKS and CDR2 YYEKEE (reference sequence). Trimming at V came to 4 bases and at J to 6 bases, leaving 4 bases not matched to a gene. CDR3 length: 13 amino acids. As DNA, the CDR3 is TGTGCCAGCAGCCTAAGGACTAGCGGCGAGCAGTACTTC. Translating it yields CASSLRTSGEQYF.

The genes are TRBV4-2 and TRBJ2-7; D remains ambiguous. Trimming took 0 bases from V and 1 from J, leaving 10 bases between them. The CDR3 length is 15 residues. Germline V gene lookup returns CDR1 LGHNA and CDR2 YNFKEQ. The DNA of the CDR3 is TGTGCCAGCAGCCAAGATGTCTACAGTTCCTACGAGCAGTACTTC. Its translation: CASSQDVYSSYEQYF.

This clone was found once. The chain has TRBV18 and TRBJ2-4, with 7 nucleotides matching TRBD1. The length of the CDR3 is 15 residues. V lost 4 bases and J lost 6; bases outside the gene matches: 9. Germline V CDR1 and CDR2: KGHSH, LQKENI. CDR3 DNA: TGTGCCAGCTCACGATCCGGGACAGACTTAAACATTCAGTACTTC. This sequence encodes CASSRSGTDLNIQYF.

The V call is TRBV10-3, the J call TRBJ1-1; D is unclear. The CDR3 totals 12 residues. CDR1 is ENHRY and CDR2 is SYGVKD in the germline V gene. The ends were cut back, 3 bases at V and 11 bases at J, with 13 bases in the middle. The CDR3 reads CAISDSKIGAFF. CDR3 in DNA: TGTGCCATCAGTGATTCTAAGATCGGGGCTTTCTTT.

The chain employs TRBV2 and TRBJ1-2, with a tentative D call TRBD1 (5 bases). Deletions cut 6 bases from V and 7 bases from J, with 12 bases between. CDR1 is SNHLY, CDR2 FYNNEI, per germline. This CDR3 has 12 residues. The CDR3 loop is CASSATRAGYTF. In DNA, the CDR3 is TGTGCCAGCAGCGCTACCAGGGCTGGCTACACCTTC.